This T cell receptor beta chain was sequenced for a study of CD8 T cells in Susac syndrome. Sequencing targeted TCR beta in blood CD8+ and CD4+ T cells. Healthy donors served as age- and sex-matched controls. RNA in amounts of about 0.5 to 1 ug was reverse transcribed with random hexamers. The method of amplification for TCR beta CDR3 was immunoSEQ multiplex PCR, covering 54 Vbeta and 13 Jbeta. A single record per CDR3 protein comes from TCRdb applying MiXCR to the immunoSEQ multiplex PCR reads. The sample holds roughly 150,000 distinct CDR3 sequences; around 90% are singletons and the top ten take about 0.073%. CDR3 length equals 13 residues. Germline V CDR1 and CDR2: MNHNY, SVGAGI (reference sequence). V was pared by 4 bases and J by 1 base, with 5 bases between.

The sequenced material came from CD4+ T cells from PBMCs. The receptor comes from a human donor in good health. This sequence joins TRBV6-6 and TRBJ1-5, with a possible D match to TRBD1 (5 bases). This CDR3 reads CASSWGSNQPQHF. CDR3 DNA: TGTGCCAGCAGTTGGGGCAGCAATCAGCCCCAGCATTTT.